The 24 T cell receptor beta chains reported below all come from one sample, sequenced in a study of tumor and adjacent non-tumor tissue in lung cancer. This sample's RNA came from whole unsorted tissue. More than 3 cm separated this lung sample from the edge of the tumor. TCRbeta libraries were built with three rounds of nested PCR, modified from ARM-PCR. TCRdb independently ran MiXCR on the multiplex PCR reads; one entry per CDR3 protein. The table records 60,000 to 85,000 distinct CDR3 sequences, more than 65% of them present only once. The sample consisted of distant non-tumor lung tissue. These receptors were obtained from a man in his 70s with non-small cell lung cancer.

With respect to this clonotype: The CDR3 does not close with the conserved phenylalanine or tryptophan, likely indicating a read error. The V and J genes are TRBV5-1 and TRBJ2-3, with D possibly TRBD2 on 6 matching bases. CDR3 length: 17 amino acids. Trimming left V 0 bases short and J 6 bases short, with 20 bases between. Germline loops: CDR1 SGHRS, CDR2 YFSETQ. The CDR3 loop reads CASSLVLLAGGSDTQYS. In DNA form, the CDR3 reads TGCGCCAGCAGCTTGGTGCTACTAGCAGGAGGGTCCGATACGCAGTATTCT.

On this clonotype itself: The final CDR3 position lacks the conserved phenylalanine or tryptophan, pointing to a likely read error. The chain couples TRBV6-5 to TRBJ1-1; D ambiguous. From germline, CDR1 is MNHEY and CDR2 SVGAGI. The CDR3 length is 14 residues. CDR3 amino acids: CVSSYSNSDTEAFL. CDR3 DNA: TGTGTCAGCAGTTACTCGAATTCAGACACTGAAGCTTTCCTT.

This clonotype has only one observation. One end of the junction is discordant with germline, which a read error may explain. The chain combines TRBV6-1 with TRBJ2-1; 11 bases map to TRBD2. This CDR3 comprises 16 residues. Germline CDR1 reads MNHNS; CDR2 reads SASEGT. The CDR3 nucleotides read TGTGCCAGCAGTGCTATGATAGCGGGAGGGCATAATGATCCGTTTTTC. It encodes CASSAMIAGGHNDPFF.

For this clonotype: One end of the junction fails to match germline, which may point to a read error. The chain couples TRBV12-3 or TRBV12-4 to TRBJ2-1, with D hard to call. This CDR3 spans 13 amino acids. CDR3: CARSPEMYNQQFF. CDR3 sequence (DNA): TGTGCCAGAAGTCCAGAGATGTACAATCAGCAGTTCTTC.

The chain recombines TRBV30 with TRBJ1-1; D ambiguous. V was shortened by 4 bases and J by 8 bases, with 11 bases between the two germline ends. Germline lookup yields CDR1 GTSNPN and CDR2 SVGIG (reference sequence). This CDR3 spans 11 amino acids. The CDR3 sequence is CAWNVQVEAFF. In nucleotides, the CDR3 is TGTGCCTGGAATGTTCAAGTGGAAGCTTTCTTT.

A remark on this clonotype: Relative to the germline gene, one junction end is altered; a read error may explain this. Written as DNA, the CDR3 is TGCGCCAGCAGCCAAGATTTTTGGGTAAATGAGCGGTTCTTC. Its protein is CASSQDFWVNERFF. The V gene is TRBV4-3, the J gene TRBJ2-1; D gene ambiguous. Per the germline V gene, CDR1 is LGHNA and CDR2 is YSLEER. The CDR3 spans 14 residues.

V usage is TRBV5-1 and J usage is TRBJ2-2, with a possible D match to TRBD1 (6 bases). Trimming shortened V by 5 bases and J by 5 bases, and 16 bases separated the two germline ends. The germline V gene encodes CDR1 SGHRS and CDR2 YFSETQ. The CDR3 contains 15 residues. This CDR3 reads CASRSSGQKTGELFF. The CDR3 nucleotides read TGCGCCAGCAGATCTTCAGGACAGAAGACCGGGGAGCTGTTTTTT.

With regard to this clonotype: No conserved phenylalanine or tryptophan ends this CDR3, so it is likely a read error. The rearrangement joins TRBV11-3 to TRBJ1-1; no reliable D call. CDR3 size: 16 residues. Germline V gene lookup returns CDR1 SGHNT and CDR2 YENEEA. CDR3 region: CVSSFRDRTLSTEAFL. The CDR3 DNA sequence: TGTGTCAGCAGCTTCCGGGATAGAACCCTGAGCACTGAAGCTTTCTTA.

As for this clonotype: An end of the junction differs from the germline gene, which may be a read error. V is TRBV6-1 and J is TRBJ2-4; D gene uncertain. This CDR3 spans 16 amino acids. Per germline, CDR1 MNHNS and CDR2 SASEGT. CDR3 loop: CAGSERQWLAKNIQYF. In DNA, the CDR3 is TGTGCCGGCAGTGAAAGGCAGTGGTTAGCCAAAAACATTCAGTACTTC.

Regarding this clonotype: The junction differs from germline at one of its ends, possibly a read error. The CDR3 coding sequence is TGTCCCAGTAGCTTAGATCCCACGGGGGGCAGGGGTGAGCAGTTATTC. Amino acid sequence: CPSSLDPTGGRGEQLF. This chain joins TRBV11-2 and TRBJ2-1; TRBD2 is a possible D gene (7 bases). This CDR3 comprises 16 residues. Germline-derived CDR1 and CDR2 are SGHAT and FQNNGV.

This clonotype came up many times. CDR3 in amino acids: CASSQGPYRSYNEQFF. For the CDR3, the DNA is TGCGCCAGCAGCCAAGGACCCTACCGCTCCTACAATGAGCAGTTCTTC. This rearrangement joins TRBV4-3 to TRBJ2-1; D gene uncertain. The germline V and J ends were trimmed by 1 base and 0 bases, with 10 bases remaining between them. CDR1 LGHNA and CDR2 YSLEER come from the germline V gene. This CDR3 region has 16 residues.

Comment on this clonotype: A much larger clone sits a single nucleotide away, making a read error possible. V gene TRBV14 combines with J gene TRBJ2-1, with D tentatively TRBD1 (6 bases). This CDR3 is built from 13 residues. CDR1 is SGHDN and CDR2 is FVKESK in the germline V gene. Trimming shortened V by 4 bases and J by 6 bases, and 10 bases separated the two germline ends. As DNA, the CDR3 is TGTGCCAGCAGCCCTGGGGGCTCCAATGAGCAGTTCTTC. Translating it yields CASSPGGSNEQFF.

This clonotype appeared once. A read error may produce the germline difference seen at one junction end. This CDR3 reads CASSLALSGVEGNTEAFF. The CDR3 DNA reads as TGTGCTAGTAGTTTGGCCCTCTCCGGGGTCGAAGGAAACACTGAAGCTTTCTTT. V gene TRBV12-5 combines with J gene TRBJ1-1; D gene ambiguous. The CDR3 runs 18 residues. CDR1 and CDR2 (germline): LGHNT, FRNRAP.

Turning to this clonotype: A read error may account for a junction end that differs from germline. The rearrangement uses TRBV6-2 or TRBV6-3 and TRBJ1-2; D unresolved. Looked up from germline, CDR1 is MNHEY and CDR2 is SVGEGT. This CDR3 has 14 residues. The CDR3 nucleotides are TGTGCCAGCAGTACGGAGAGTACTAACTATAGCTACACCTTC. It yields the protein CASSTESTNYSYTF.

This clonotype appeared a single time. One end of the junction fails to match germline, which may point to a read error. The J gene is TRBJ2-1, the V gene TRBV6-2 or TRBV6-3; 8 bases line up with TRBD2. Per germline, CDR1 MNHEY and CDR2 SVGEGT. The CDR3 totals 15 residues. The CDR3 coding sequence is TGTGCCAGCTACACCGGGACTAGTGTGAAGAATGAACAGTTCTTC. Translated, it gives CASYTGTSVKNEQFF.

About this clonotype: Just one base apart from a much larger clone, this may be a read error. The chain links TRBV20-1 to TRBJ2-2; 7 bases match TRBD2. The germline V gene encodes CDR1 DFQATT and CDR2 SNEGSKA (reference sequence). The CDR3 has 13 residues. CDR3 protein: CNVSREPTGELFF. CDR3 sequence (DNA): TGCAATGTTTCGCGGGAGCCTACCGGCGAGCTGTTTTTT.

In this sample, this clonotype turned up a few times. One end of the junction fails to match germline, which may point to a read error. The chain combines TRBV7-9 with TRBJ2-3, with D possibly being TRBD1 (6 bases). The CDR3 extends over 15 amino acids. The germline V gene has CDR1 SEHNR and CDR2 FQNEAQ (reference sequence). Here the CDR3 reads CASSISQGFTVTQYF. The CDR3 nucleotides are TGTGCCAGCAGCATATCTCAGGGGTTCACAGTTACGCAGTATTTT.

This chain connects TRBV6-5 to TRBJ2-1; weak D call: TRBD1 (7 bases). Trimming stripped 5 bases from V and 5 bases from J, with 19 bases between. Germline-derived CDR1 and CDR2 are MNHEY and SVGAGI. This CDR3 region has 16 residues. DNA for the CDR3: TGTGCCAGCAGTAGCCGCGGAGGGGGCGCGGACAATGAGCAGTTCTTC. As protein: CASSSRGGGADNEQFF.

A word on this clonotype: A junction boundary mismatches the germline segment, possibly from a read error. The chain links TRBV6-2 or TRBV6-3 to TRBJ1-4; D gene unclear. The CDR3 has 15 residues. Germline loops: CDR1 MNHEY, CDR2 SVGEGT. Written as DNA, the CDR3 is TGTGCCAGCGGTTACTCCCAGTTAAAAGATGAAAAACTGTTTTTT. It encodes CASGYSQLKDEKLFF.

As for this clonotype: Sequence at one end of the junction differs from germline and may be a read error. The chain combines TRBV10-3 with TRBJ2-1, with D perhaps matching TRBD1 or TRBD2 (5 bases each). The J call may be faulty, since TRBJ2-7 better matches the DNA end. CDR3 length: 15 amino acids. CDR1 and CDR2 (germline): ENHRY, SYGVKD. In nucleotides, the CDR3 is TGTACCATCAGTCAGAAGGGGAGCTCATACAATGAGCAGTACTTC. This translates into CTISQKGSSYNEQYF.

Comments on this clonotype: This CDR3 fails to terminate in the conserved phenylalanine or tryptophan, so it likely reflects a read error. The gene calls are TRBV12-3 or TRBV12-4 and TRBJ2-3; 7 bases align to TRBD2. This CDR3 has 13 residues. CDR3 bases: TGTGCCAGTAGTTCTGGGGGGGCAGATACGCAGTATTAT. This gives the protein CASSSGGADTQYY.

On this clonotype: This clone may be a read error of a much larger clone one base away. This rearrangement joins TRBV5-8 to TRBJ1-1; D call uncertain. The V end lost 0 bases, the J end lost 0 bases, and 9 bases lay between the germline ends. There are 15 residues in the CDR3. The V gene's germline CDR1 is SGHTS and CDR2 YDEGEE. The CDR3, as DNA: TGTGCCAGCAGCTTGGAAGACAACGTGAACACTGAAGCTTTCTTT. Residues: CASSLEDNVNTEAFF. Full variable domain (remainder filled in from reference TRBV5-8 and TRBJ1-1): EAGVTQSPTHLIKTRGQQATLRCSPISGHTSVYWYQQALGLGLQFLLWYDEGEERNRGNFPPRFSGRQFPNYSSELNVNALELEDSALYLCASSLEDNVNTEAFFGQGTRLTVV.

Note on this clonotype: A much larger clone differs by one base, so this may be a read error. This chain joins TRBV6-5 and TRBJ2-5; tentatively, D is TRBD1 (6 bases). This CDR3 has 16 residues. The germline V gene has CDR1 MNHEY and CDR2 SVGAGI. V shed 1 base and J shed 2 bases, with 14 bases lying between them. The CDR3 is CASSYWLEGGQETQYF. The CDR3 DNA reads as TGTGCCAGCAGTTACTGGTTGGAAGGGGGTCAAGAGACCCAGTACTTC.

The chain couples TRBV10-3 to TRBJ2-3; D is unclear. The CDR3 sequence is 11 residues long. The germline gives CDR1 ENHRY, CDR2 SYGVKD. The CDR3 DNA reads TGTGTTATCAAGAGAGTAGATACGCAGTATTTT. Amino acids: CVIKRVDTQYF.